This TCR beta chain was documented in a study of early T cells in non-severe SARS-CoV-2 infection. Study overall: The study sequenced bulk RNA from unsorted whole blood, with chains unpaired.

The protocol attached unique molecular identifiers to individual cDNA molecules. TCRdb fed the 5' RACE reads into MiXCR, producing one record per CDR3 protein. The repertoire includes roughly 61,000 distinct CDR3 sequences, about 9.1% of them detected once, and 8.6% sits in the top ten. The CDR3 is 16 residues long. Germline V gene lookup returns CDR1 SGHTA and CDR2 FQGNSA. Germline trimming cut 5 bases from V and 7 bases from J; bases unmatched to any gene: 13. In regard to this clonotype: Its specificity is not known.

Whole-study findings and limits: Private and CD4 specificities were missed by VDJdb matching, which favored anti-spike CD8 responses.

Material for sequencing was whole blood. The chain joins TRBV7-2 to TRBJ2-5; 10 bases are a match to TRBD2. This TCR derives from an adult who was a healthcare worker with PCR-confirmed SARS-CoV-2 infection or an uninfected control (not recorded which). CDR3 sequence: CASSPGLAEGLGTQYF. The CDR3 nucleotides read TGTGCCAGCAGCCCCGGACTAGCGGAGGGGCTTGGGACCCAGTACTTC.